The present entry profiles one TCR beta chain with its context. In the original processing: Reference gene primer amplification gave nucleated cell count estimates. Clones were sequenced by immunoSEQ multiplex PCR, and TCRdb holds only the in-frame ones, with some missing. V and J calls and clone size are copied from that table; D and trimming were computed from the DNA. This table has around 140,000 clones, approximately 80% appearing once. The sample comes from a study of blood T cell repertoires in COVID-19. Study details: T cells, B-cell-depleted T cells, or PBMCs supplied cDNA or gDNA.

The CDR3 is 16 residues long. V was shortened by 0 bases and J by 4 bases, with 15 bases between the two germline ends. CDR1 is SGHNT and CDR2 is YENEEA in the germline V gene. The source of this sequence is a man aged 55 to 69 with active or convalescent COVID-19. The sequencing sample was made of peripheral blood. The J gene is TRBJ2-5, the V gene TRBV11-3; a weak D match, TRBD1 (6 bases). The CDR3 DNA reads TGTGCCAGCAGCTTAGATGCGACAGGAATCCTAGAGACCCAGTACTTC. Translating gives CASSLDATGILETQYF.